This passage covers 7 T cell receptor beta chains from one sample sequenced in a study of T cell changes during pregnancy in multiple sclerosis. Assay used: immunoSEQ multiplex PCR; TCRdb lists only in-frame clones, some missing. Among approximately 45,000 clones, about 90% were seen once, and the ten largest hold more than 0.35%. This material consisted of CD4+ T cells from peripheral blood mononuclear cells, taken in the second trimester of pregnancy. These receptors came from a female donor in good health, enrolled as a control in a pregnancy study.

This chain links TRBV18 with TRBJ2-5, with a tentative D call TRBD1 (5 bases). The CDR3 totals 14 residues. Trimming stripped 2 bases from V and 2 bases from J, with 9 bases between. CDR1 and CDR2 from the germline V gene are KGHSH and LQKENI. CDR3 region: CASSPFQGQETQYF. In nucleotides, the CDR3 is TGTGCCAGCTCACCATTTCAGGGTCAAGAGACCCAGTACTTC.

This clone was observed a single time. The chain uses TRBV9 and TRBJ1-3; no firm D call. V was trimmed by 0 bases and J by 0 bases, leaving 16 bases between them. Germline V gene lookup returns CDR1 SGDLS and CDR2 YYNGEE. This CDR3 has 18 residues. CDR3 DNA sequence: TGTGCCAGCAGCGTAGCGGCGGGGAGTCTCAGCTCTGGAAACACCATATATTTT. It yields the protein CASSVAAGSLSSGNTIYF.

V gene TRBV9 combines with J gene TRBJ1-2, with no clear D. Per the germline V gene, CDR1 is SGDLS and CDR2 is YYNGEE. Trimming cost V 3 bases and J 0 bases, with 15 bases left between them. The CDR3 totals 16 residues. CDR3 loop: CASSAPYLGANYGYTF. CDR3 nucleotides: TGTGCCAGCAGCGCCCCATACTTAGGAGCTAACTATGGCTACACCTTC.

V gene TRBV7-7 combines with J gene TRBJ2-5; TRBD2 matches at 15 bases. V shed 6 bases and J 3 bases; nucleotides not matched to a gene: 14. Germline CDR1 is SSHAT and CDR2 is FNYEAQ (reference sequence). This CDR3 has 19 residues. Here the CDR3 reads CASSHGGTSGGHAEETQYF. The CDR3 DNA sequence: TGTGCCAGCAGTCATGGGGGGACTAGCGGGGGGCATGCGGAAGAGACCCAGTACTTC.

V gene TRBV18 combines with J gene TRBJ2-5; TRBD2 matches at 7 bases. V shed 2 bases and J 3 bases; nucleotides not matched to a gene: 9. The CDR3 extends over 16 amino acids. Germline V gene lookup returns CDR1 KGHSH and CDR2 LQKENI. CDR3 nucleotides: TGTGCCAGCTCACCAAGGAACGGCGGGGGAGAAGAGACCCAGTACTTC. Protein product: CASSPRNGGGEETQYF.

Details on this clone: At one end the junction does not follow the germline gene, possibly because of a read error. The chain links TRBV4-1 to TRBJ2-1; no definite D call. The CDR3 covers 13 residues. Germline CDR1 is MGHRA and CDR2 is YSYEKL. CDR3 amino acids: CASSQDAYSEQFF. The CDR3 nucleotides are TGCGCCAGCAGCCAAGACGCATACAGTGAGCAGTTCTTC.

This clone was observed once. The gene calls are TRBV5-1 and TRBJ1-1, with a possible D match to TRBD1 (6 bases). Per germline, CDR1 SGHRS and CDR2 YFSETQ. The CDR3 runs 15 residues. Trimming removed 4 bases from V and 1 base from J, with 14 bases in between. For the CDR3, the DNA is TGCGCCAGCAGCGTTACAGGGAAGGGGAACACTGAAGCTTTCTTT. Translation gives CASSVTGKGNTEAFF. The whole variable domain, filled in from reference TRBV5-1 and TRBJ1-1, reads KAGVTQTPRYLIKTRGQQVTLSCSPISGHRSVSWYQQTPGQGLQFLFEYFSETQRNKGNFPGRFSGRQFSNSRSEMNVSTLELGDSALYLCASSVTGKGNTEAFFGQGTRLTVV.